The 27 T cell receptor beta chains below come from one sample, sequenced in a study of shared clonotypes between healthy human individuals. Here immunoSEQ multiplex PCR was the method, and the copy in TCRdb shows in-frame clones only, minus some. The sample contains under 650,000 clones, about 95% of which appear only once. The sequenced sample consisted of naive CD4+ T cells sorted from blood. Subset of the sample: CD45RA+ positively selected. The receptors were gathered from a woman aged 25 to 39 in good health.

This chain uses TRBV11-2 with TRBJ2-4; D is undetermined. The V end lost 5 bases, the J end lost 6 bases, and 17 bases lay between the germline ends. Germline V gives CDR1 SGHAT, CDR2 FQNNGV. This CDR3 spans 15 amino acids. The CDR3 DNA is TGTGCCAGCAGCCAATCGGTGGGTAAGGGAAACATTCAGTACTTC. It specifies CASSQSVGKGNIQYF.

The chain has TRBV7-2 and TRBJ2-5, with TRBD2 as a possible D gene (6 bases). Trimming took 4 bases from V and 7 from J, leaving 13 bases between them. Germline V gene data show CDR1 as SGHTA and CDR2 as FQGNSA. This CDR3 region has 13 residues. The CDR3 DNA sequence: TGTGCCAGCAGCTCGGGACTTTCGGGGACCCAGTACTTC. Encoded protein: CASSSGLSGTQYF. Complete variable domain (other parts from reference TRBV7-2 and TRBJ2-5): GAGVSQSPSNKVTEKGKDVELRCDPISGHTALYWYRQSLGQGLEFLIYFQGNSAPDKSGLPSDRFSAERTGGSVSTLTIQRTQQEDSAVYLCASSSGLSGTQYFGPGTRLLVL.

V is TRBV19 and J is TRBJ2-1, with TRBD2 matching over 8 bases. The V gene's germline CDR1 is LNHDA and CDR2 SQIVND (reference sequence). This CDR3 has 13 amino acids. Trimming took 3 bases from V and 7 from J; bases not matched to a gene: 2. Here the CDR3 reads CASSIRGGNEQFF. The DNA for the CDR3 is TGTGCCAGTAGTATCCGGGGGGGTAATGAGCAGTTCTTC.

V is TRBV7-8 and J is TRBJ1-6; D perhaps matches TRBD1 (5 bases). V shed 2 bases and J shed 0 bases, with 11 bases lying between them. The CDR3 extends over 17 amino acids. Per germline, CDR1 SGHVS and CDR2 FQNEAQ. CDR3 DNA sequence: TGTGCCAGCAGCTTAATCGGGGGTAGCTCCTATAATTCACCCCTCCACTTT. It specifies CASSLIGGSSYNSPLHF.

The chain uses TRBV29-1 and TRBJ1-1; 8 bases map to TRBD1. Germline CDR1 and CDR2: SQVTM and ANQGSEA. The CDR3 has 12 amino acids. The trim removed 7 bases at V and 3 bases at J, leaving 4 bases unmatched. CDR3 coding DNA: TGCAGCGGCAGGGGGCTGGACACTGAAGCTTTCTTT. Translating it yields CSGRGLDTEAFF.

This clone was seen a few times. The V gene is TRBV6-5, the J gene TRBJ2-2, with TRBD1 identical over 8 bases. Germline lookup yields CDR1 MNHEY and CDR2 SVGAGI. The CDR3 runs to 13 residues. The V gene end was trimmed by 4 bases and the J gene end by 7 bases; junction bases not matched to a gene: 2. The CDR3 bases are TGTGCCAGCAGTTGGACAGGGAACGGGGAGCTGTTTTTT. It codes for CASSWTGNGELFF.

The chain joins TRBV28 to TRBJ2-7; possible D gene TRBD2, 6 bases. There are 16 residues in the CDR3. The V end was cut by 5 bases, the J end by 3 bases, with 20 bases between. Germline loops: CDR1 MDHEN, CDR2 SYDVKM. CDR3 amino acids: CASSLQVAGSLYEQYF. The DNA for the CDR3 is TGTGCCAGCAGTCTCCAGGTGGCGGGATCTCTCTACGAGCAGTACTTC. The full variable domain, completed using reference TRBV28 and TRBJ2-7, is DVKVTQSSRYLVKRTGEKVFLECVQDMDHENMFWYRQDPGLGLRLIYFSYDVKMKEKGDIPEGYSVSREKKERFSLILESASTNQTSMYLCASSLQVAGSLYEQYFGPGTRLTVT.

V is TRBV2 and J is TRBJ2-7; D call uncertain. Germline CDR1 is SNHLY and CDR2 is FYNNEI. Between the trimmed V and J ends, which lost 4 bases and 3 bases, there was a span of 13 bases. This CDR3 spans 14 amino acids. CDR3 nucleotides: TGTGCCAGCAGTGGAGATTTTTGGAGCTACGAGCAGTACTTC. Protein: CASSGDFWSYEQYF.

This clone was observed once. The chain couples TRBV5-1 to TRBJ2-7; 14 nucleotides match TRBD2. The J segment lost 5 bases and the V segment lost 4 bases, leaving 14 bases of the junction unmatched. CDR3 length equals 18 residues. Germline V CDR1 and CDR2: SGHRS, YFSETQ. The CDR3 protein is CASSTKIRGLAGVHEQYF. The CDR3 DNA follows: TGCGCCAGCAGCACGAAGATAAGGGGACTAGCGGGAGTCCACGAGCAGTACTTC. The whole variable domain, remainder taken from reference TRBV5-1 and TRBJ2-7, is KAGVTQTPRYLIKTRGQQVTLSCSPISGHRSVSWYQQTPGQGLQFLFEYFSETQRNKGNFPGRFSGRQFSNSRSEMNVSTLELGDSALYLCASSTKIRGLAGVHEQYFGPGTRLTVT.

V and J are TRBV6-1 and TRBJ2-7; D gene ambiguous. The V gene lost 4 bases and the J gene lost 2 bases, with 9 bases spanning the gap. Germline V gene sequence: CDR1 MNHNS, CDR2 SASEGT. The CDR3 extends over 13 amino acids. For the CDR3, the DNA is TGTGCCAGCAGTGTACACATCGCCTACGAGCAGTACTTC. Translated: CASSVHIAYEQYF.

The CDR3 nucleotides read TGCGCCAGCAGCATGGAAACGGCTACCTACGAGCAGTACTTC. Encoded protein: CASSMETATYEQYF. This chain joins TRBV5-1 and TRBJ2-7; D unclear. The CDR3 runs to 14 residues. Looked up from germline, CDR1 is SGHRS and CDR2 is YFSETQ. Trimming took off 4 bases at V and 2 bases at J, with 13 bases between the two ends.

The V call is TRBV28, the J call TRBJ2-7; TRBD1 is a possible D gene (6 bases). The V and J ends lost 5 bases and 3 bases respectively, with 8 bases between them. Per the germline V gene, CDR1 is MDHEN and CDR2 is SYDVKM. The CDR3 consists of 12 residues. CDR3 loop: CASSPQGYEQYF. The CDR3 region has the DNA TGTGCCAGCAGTCCACAGGGCTACGAGCAGTACTTC.

This clone has only one observation. This chain connects TRBV19 to TRBJ2-3, with D uncertain. Deletions cut 3 bases from V and 0 bases from J, with 13 bases between. Germline V gene lookup returns CDR1 LNHDA and CDR2 SQIVND (reference sequence). The CDR3 has 16 residues. This chain's CDR3 is CASSIRRTSSTDTQYF. The CDR3 region has the DNA TGTGCCAGTAGTATCCGCAGGACCTCTAGCACAGATACGCAGTATTTT. The entire variable domain, with the rest obtained from reference TRBV19 and TRBJ2-3, is as follows: DGGITQSPKYLFRKEGQNVTLSCEQNLNHDAMYWYRQDPGQGLRLIYYSQIVNDFQKGDIAEGYSVSREKKESFPLTVTSAQKNPTAFYLCASSIRRTSSTDTQYFGPGTRLTVL.

V is TRBV19 and J is TRBJ1-2; D may be TRBD1 (6 bases). The V end lost 4 bases, the J end lost 4 bases, and 10 bases lay between the germline ends. In germline, CDR1 is LNHDA, CDR2 SQIVND (reference sequence). The CDR3 consists of 13 residues. The CDR3 spells CASSTPDSYGYTF. Written as DNA, the CDR3 is TGTGCCAGTAGTACACCGGACAGCTATGGCTACACCTTC. The whole variable domain, filled in from reference TRBV19 and TRBJ1-2, reads DGGITQSPKYLFRKEGQNVTLSCEQNLNHDAMYWYRQDPGQGLRLIYYSQIVNDFQKGDIAEGYSVSREKKESFPLTVTSAQKNPTAFYLCASSTPDSYGYTFGSGTRLTVV.

The chain links TRBV19 to TRBJ1-4; weak D call: TRBD1 (6 bases). There are 14 residues in the CDR3. Germline assignment: CDR1 LNHDA and CDR2 SQIVND (reference sequence). V was cut by 7 bases and J by 8 bases, with 17 bases left in between. As DNA, the CDR3 is TGTGCCAGTACGATAGGGGGAATGGACGAAAAACTGTTTTTT. Amino acid sequence: CASTIGGMDEKLFF.

The genes are TRBV11-2 and TRBJ2-2; D gene ambiguous. V lost 5 bases and J lost 8, with 9 bases in between. Germline CDR1 and CDR2: SGHAT and FQNNGV. CDR3 size: 12 residues. CDR3 in DNA: TGTGCCAGCAGCCAATTCCCTGGGGAGCTGTTTTTT. It codes for CASSQFPGELFF.

The chain links TRBV5-6 to TRBJ2-1, with a possible D match to TRBD2 (6 bases). V shed 1 base and J shed 9 bases, with 14 bases lying between them. The length of the CDR3 is 14 residues. Germline CDR1 is SGHDT and CDR2 is YYEEEE. The CDR3 is CASSLYGGAGEQFF. The CDR3 DNA reads as TGTGCCAGCAGCTTGTACGGAGGGGCTGGTGAGCAGTTCTTC. Full variable domain (missing parts from reference TRBV5-6 and TRBJ2-1): DAGVTQSPTHLIKTRGQQVTLRCSPKSGHDTVSWYQQALGQGPQFIFQYYEEEERQRGNFPDRFSGHQFPNYSSELNVNALLLGDSALYLCASSLYGGAGEQFFGPGTRLTVL.

The chain uses TRBV20-1 and TRBJ1-1, with D unclear. With 2 bases removed from V and 4 bases from J, the gap between germline ends came to 5 bases. Germline CDR1 is DFQATT and CDR2 is SNEGSKA (reference sequence). The CDR3 spans 11 residues. CDR3 nucleotide sequence: TGCAGTGCTAGACCGTTCACTGAAGCTTTCTTT. Translated, it gives CSARPFTEAFF.

V usage is TRBV7-2 and J usage is TRBJ2-5; no clear D. CDR1 is SGHTA and CDR2 is FQGNSA in the germline V gene. Between the trimmed V and J ends, which lost 3 bases and 2 bases, there was a span of 10 bases. This CDR3 has 14 amino acids. CDR3 DNA sequence: TGTGCCAGCAGCTTTTCCCCATCTCAAGAGACCCAGTACTTC. It translates to CASSFSPSQETQYF.

This chain joins TRBV11-3 and TRBJ2-1; 9 bases map to TRBD1. The CDR3 runs to 16 residues. The ends lost 5 bases at V and 11 bases at J; junction bases unmatched: 16. Germline V CDR1 and CDR2: SGHNT, YENEEA. CDR3 amino acids: CASSPRPGQGQKQQFF. The CDR3 coding sequence is TGTGCCAGCAGCCCACGACCGGGACAGGGTCAAAAACAGCAGTTCTTC.

The sample holds one count of this clone. The chain has TRBV21-1 and TRBJ2-1; the table's D call, TRBD1, has no DNA check behind it. TRBV21-1 is given as a pseudogene. The CDR3 totals 17 residues. CDR3 in amino acids: CASSKRGRDRNFNEQFF. The CDR3 DNA is TGTGCCAGCAGCAAACGGGGCCGGGACAGAAACTTCAATGAGCAGTTCTTC.

The count of this clone is one. The chain joins TRBV30 to TRBJ1-2, with D possibly matching TRBD1 (5 bases). The germline gives CDR1 GTSNPN, CDR2 SVGIG (reference sequence). V lost 4 bases, J lost 4 bases, and 25 bases lay in between. This CDR3 region has 17 residues. CDR3 protein: CAWKRDSTVNTTYGYTF. As DNA, the CDR3 is TGTGCCTGGAAAAGAGACAGCACAGTTAATACCACCTATGGCTACACCTTC. The variable domain in full, completed from reference TRBV30 and TRBJ1-2, reads SQTIHQWPATLVQPVGSPLSLECTVEGTSNPNLYWYRQAAGRGLQLLFYSVGIGQISSEVPQNLSASRPQDRQFILSSKKLLLSDSGFYLCAWKRDSTVNTTYGYTFGSGTRLTVV.

The J gene is TRBJ1-1, the V gene TRBV28; D is undetermined. The germline gives CDR1 MDHEN, CDR2 SYDVKM. V was pared by 6 bases and J by 4 bases, with 6 bases between. CDR3 size: 11 residues. The CDR3 DNA reads TGTGCCAGCAGGCAAAGCACTGAAGCTTTCTTT. Encoded protein: CASRQSTEAFF.

This chain joins TRBV6-6 and TRBJ2-2, with 7 bases matching TRBD2. CDR1 is MNHNY, CDR2 SVGAGI, per germline (reference sequence). The CDR3 contains 15 residues. Trimming cost V 6 bases and J 3 bases; bases outside gene matches: 7. CDR3 amino acids: CASRVKRGDTGELFF. Here the CDR3 DNA reads TGTGCCAGCAGAGTAAAGCGGGGTGACACCGGGGAGCTGTTTTTT.

The chain has TRBV28 and TRBJ1-2, with a weak D call TRBD1 (6 bases). This CDR3 region has 13 residues. With 10 bases removed from V and 4 bases from J, the gap between germline ends came to 16 bases. In germline, CDR1 is MDHEN, CDR2 SYDVKM. CDR3 amino acids: CATLGGLGYGYTF. The CDR3 DNA is TGTGCCACACTTGGGGGGCTTGGCTATGGCTACACCTTC.

The chain recombines TRBV27 with TRBJ2-5; 11 bases fit TRBD2. The closer fit of TRBJ2-7 to the DNA end suggests the J call may be wrong. This CDR3 is built from 15 residues. Per germline, CDR1 MNHEY and CDR2 SMNVEV (reference sequence). The CDR3 DNA sequence: TGTGCCAGCAGTTCGCTTAGCGGGAGGGTATACGAGCAGTACTTC. Amino acids: CASSSLSGRVYEQYF.

The chain combines TRBV28 with TRBJ1-3; 7 bases map to TRBD1. The V segment lost 10 bases and the J segment 4 bases; nucleotides outside the gene matches: 7. Germline loops: CDR1 MDHEN, CDR2 SYDVKM. This CDR3 is 13 amino acids long. The CDR3, as DNA: TGTGCCACTACAGGGGCGCAGGGAAACACCATATATTTT. As protein: CATTGAQGNTIYF.